This section outlines one T cell receptor (beta chain) sequence together with its context. Its target is unknown. Generated by immunoSEQ multiplex PCR, the TCRdb table keeps only in-frame clones and is missing some. The sample consists of 52,000 or so clones, 85% of them appearing once. This sample was included in a study of OX40 agonist ivuxolimab in advanced cancers. Findings and caveats of the study: Within 6 weeks, CD4+ and CD8+ blood T cells expanded clonally at 0.1 to 3.0 mg/kg.

V lost 0 bases and J 9 bases, leaving 11 bases between the germline ends. The germline V gene has CDR1 KGHSH and CDR2 LQKENI. The CDR3 has 13 residues. The TCR was taken from an adult with an advanced solid tumor such as melanoma, head and neck, liver or kidney cancer. Sample: CD4+ or CD8+ T cells sorted from blood, taken in a trial of the OX40 agonist ivuxolimab. This rearrangement joins TRBV18 to TRBJ2-5; D possibly corresponds to TRBD1 (5 bases). CDR3 DNA sequence: TGTGCCAGCTCACCACCGGGGCCGTTGCCCCAGTACTTC. Translation gives CASSPPGPLPQYF.